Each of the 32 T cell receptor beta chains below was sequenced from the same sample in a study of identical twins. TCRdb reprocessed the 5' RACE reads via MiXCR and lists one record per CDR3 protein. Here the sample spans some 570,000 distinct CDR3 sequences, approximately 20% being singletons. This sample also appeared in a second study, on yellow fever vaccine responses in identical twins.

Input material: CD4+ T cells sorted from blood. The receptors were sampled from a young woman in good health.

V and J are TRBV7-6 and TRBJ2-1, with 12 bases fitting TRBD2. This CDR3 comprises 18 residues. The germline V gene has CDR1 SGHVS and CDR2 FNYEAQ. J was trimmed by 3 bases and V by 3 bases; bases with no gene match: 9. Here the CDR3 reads CASSLGPSGRALYNEQFF. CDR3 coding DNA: TGTGCCAGCAGCTTGGGGCCTAGCGGGAGGGCCCTCTACAATGAGCAGTTCTTC. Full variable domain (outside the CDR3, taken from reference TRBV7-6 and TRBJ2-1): GAGVSQSPRYKVTKRGQDVALRCDPISGHVSLYWYRQALGQGPEFLTYFNYEAQQDKSGLPNDRFSAERPEGSISTLTIQRTEQRDSAMYRCASSLGPSGRALYNEQFFGPGTRLTVL.

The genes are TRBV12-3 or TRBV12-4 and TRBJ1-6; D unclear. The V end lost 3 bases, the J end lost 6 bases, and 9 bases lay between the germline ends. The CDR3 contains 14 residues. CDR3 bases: TGTGCCAGCAGTTTGACGAGGAGTAATTCACCCCTCCACTTT. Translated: CASSLTRSNSPLHF.

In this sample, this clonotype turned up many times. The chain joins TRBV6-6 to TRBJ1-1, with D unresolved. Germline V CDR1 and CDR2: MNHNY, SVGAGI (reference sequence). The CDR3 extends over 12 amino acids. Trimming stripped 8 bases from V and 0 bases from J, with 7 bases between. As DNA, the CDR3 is TGTGCCAGCTTCTCCATGAACACTGAAGCTTTCTTT. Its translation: CASFSMNTEAFF.

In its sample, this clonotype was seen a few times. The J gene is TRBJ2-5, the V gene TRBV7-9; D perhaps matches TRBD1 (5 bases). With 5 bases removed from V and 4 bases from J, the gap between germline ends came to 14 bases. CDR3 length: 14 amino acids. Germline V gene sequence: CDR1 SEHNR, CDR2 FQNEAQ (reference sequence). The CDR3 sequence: CASSPKKGAETQYF. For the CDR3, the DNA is TGTGCCAGCAGCCCAAAAAAAGGGGCAGAGACCCAGTACTTC.

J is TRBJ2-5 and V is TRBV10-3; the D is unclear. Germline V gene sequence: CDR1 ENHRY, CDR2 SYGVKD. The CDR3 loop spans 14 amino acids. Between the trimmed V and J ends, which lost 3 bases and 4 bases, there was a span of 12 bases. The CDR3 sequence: CAISEIGPGETQYF. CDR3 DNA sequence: TGTGCCATCAGTGAAATTGGACCGGGAGAGACCCAGTACTTC.

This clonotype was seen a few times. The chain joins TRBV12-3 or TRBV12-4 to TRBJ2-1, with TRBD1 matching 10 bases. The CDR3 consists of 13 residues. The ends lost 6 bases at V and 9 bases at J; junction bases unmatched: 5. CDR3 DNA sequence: TGTGCCAGCAGACCCGGACAGGGGGTTGAGCAGTTCTTC. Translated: CASRPGQGVEQFF.

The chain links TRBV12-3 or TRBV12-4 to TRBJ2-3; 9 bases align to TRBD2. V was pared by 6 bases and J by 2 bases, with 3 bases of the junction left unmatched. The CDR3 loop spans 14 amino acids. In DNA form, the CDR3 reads TGTGCCAGCAGGCTGGGACTAGCCACAGATACGCAGTATTTT. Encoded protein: CASRLGLATDTQYF.

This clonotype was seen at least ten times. The chain's CDR3 is CASSLAGQPYNEQFF. DNA of the CDR3: TGTGCCAGCAGCTTAGCTGGCCAGCCCTACAATGAGCAGTTCTTC. J is TRBJ2-1 and V is TRBV7-3; D is unresolved. The CDR3 spans 15 residues. The germline V gene encodes CDR1 SGHTA and CDR2 FQGTGA. V lost 2 bases, J lost 2 bases, and 10 bases lay in between.

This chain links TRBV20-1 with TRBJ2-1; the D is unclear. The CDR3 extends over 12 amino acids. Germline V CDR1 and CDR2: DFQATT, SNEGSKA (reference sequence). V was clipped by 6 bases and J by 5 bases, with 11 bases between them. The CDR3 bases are TGCAGTGCCCCGACCACCAACAATGAGCAGTTCTTC. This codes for CSAPTTNNEQFF.

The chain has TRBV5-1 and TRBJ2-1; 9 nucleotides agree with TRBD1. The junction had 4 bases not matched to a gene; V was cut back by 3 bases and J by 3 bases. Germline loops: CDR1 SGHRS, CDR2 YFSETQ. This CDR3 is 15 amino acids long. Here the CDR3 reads CASSWGQGFYNEQFF. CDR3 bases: TGCGCCAGCAGCTGGGGACAGGGATTCTACAATGAGCAGTTCTTC. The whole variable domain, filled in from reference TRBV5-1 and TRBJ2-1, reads KAGVTQTPRYLIKTRGQQVTLSCSPISGHRSVSWYQQTPGQGLQFLFEYFSETQRNKGNFPGRFSGRQFSNSRSEMNVSTLELGDSALYLCASSWGQGFYNEQFFGPGTRLTVL.

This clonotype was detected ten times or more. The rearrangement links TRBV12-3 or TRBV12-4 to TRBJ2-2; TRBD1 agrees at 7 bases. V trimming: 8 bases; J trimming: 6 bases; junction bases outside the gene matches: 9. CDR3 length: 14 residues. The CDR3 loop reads CASQRQGMAGELFF. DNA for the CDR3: TGTGCCAGCCAACGACAGGGTATGGCCGGGGAGCTGTTTTTT.

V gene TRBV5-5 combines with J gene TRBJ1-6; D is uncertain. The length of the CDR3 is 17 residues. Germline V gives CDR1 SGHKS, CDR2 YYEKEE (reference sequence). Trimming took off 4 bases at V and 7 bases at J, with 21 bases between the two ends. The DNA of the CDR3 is TGTGCCAGCAGCAAGTGGACTTTTACCCCCAAAAATTCACCCCTCCACTTT. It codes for CASSKWTFTPKNSPLHF.

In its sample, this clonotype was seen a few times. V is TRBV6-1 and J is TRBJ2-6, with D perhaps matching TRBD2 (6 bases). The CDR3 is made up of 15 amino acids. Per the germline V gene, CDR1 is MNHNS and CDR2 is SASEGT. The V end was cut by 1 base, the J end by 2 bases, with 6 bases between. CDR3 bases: TGTGCCAGCAGTGAAGGGGGGGCTGGGGCCAACGTCCTGACTTTC. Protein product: CASSEGGAGANVLTF.

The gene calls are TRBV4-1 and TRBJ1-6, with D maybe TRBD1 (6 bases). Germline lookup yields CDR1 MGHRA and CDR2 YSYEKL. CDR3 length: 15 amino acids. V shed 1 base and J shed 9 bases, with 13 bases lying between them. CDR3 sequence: CASSQVGQGFSPLHF. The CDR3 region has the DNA TGCGCCAGCAGCCAAGTGGGCCAGGGGTTTTCACCCCTCCACTTT.

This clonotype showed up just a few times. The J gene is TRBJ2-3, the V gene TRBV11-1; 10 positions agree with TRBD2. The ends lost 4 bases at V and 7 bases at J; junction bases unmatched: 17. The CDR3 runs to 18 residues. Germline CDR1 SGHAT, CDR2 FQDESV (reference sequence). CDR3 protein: CASSSSGRALGYLYTQYF. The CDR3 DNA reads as TGTGCCAGCAGCTCCAGCGGGAGGGCTCTTGGGTACCTTTATACGCAGTATTTT. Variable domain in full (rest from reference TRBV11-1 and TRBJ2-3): EAEVAQSPRYKITEKSQAVAFWCDPISGHATLYWYRQILGQGPELLVQFQDESVVDDSQLPKDRFSAERLKGVDSTLKIQPAELGDSAMYLCASSSSGRALGYLYTQYFGPGTRLTVL.

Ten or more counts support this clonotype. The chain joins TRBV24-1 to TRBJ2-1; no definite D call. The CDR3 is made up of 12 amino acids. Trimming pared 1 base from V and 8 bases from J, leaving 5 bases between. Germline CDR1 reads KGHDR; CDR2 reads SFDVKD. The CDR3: CATSDFRYEQFF. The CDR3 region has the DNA TGTGCCACCAGTGATTTCCGATATGAGCAGTTCTTC.

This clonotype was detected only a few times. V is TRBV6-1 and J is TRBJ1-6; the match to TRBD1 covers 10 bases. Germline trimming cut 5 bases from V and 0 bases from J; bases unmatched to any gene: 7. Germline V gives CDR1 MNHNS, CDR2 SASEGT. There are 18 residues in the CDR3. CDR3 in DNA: TGTGCCAGCAGTATCCGACAGGGGGCCAGCTCCTATAATTCACCCCTCCACTTT. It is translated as CASSIRQGASSYNSPLHF.

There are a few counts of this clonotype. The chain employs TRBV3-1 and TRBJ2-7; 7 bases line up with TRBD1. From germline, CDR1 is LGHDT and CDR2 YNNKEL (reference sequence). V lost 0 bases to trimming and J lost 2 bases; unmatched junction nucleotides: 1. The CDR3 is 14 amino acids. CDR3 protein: CASSQEGQTYEQYF. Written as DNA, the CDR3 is TGTGCCAGCAGCCAAGAGGGACAGACCTACGAGCAGTACTTC.

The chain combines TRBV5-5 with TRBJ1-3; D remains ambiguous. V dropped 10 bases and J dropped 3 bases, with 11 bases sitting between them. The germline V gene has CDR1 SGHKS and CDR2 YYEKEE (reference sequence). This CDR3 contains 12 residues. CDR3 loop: CAWMGNGNTIYF. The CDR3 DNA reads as TGTGCCTGGATGGGGAATGGAAACACCATATATTTT.

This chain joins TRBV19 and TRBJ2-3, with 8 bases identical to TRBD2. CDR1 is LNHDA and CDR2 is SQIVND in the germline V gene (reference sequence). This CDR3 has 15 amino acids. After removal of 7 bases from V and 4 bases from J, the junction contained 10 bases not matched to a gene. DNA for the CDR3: TGTGCCAGTACCATGATCGGGAGGGCCGCAGATACGCAGTATTTT. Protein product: CASTMIGRAADTQYF.

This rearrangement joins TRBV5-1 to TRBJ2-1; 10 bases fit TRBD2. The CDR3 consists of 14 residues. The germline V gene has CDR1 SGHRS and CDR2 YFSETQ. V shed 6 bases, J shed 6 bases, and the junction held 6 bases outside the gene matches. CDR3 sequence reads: CASKVAGGSNEQFF. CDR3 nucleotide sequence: TGCGCCAGCAAGGTAGCGGGAGGCTCCAATGAGCAGTTCTTC.

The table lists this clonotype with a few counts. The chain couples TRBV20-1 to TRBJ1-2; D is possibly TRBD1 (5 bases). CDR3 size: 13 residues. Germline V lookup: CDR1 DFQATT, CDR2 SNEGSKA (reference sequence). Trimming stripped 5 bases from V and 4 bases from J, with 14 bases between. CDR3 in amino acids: CSAPRTNTYGYTF. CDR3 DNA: TGCAGTGCTCCTCGGACAAACACCTATGGCTACACCTTC.

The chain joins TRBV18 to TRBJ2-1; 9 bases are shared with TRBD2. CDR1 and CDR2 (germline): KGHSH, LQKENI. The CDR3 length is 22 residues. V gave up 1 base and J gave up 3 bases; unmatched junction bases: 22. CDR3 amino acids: CASSPLTLAGPEGRAFYNEQFF. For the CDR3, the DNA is TGTGCCAGCTCACCACTAACCCTAGCGGGACCGGAAGGCAGAGCTTTCTACAATGAGCAGTTCTTC.

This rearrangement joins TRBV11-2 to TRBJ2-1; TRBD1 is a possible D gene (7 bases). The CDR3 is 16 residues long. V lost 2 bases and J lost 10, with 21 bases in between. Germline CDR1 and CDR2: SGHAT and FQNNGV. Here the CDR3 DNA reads TGTGCCAGCAGCTTATCAGGGGGGAACAGCCCCAAGGAGCAGTTCTTC. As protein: CASSLSGGNSPKEQFF.

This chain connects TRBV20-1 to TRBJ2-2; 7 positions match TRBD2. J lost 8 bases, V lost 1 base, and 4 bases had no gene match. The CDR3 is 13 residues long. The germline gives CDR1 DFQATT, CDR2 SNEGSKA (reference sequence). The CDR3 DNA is TGCAGTGCTAGAGGGGGGGGTTTTGGGGAGCTGTTTTTT. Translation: CSARGGGFGELFF.

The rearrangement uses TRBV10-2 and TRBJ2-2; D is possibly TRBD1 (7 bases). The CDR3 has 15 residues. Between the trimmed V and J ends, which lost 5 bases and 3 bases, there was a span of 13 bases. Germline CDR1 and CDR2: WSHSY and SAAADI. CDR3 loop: CASSSPGGHTGELFF. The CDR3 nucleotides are TGCGCCAGCAGTTCGCCAGGGGGGCACACCGGGGAGCTGTTTTTT.

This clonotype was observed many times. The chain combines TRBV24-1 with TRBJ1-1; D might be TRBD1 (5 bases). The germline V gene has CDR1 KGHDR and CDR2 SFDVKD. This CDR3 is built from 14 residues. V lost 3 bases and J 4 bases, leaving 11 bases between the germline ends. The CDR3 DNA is TGTGCCACCAGTGATGCGTCGGGGGGCACTGAAGCTTTCTTT. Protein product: CATSDASGGTEAFF.

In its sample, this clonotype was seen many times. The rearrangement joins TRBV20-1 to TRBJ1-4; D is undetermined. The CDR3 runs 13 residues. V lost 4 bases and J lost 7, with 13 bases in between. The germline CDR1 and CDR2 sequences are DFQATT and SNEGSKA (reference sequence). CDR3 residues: CSANTPASEKLFF. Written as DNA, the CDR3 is TGCAGTGCTAATACCCCGGCGAGTGAAAAACTGTTTTTT.

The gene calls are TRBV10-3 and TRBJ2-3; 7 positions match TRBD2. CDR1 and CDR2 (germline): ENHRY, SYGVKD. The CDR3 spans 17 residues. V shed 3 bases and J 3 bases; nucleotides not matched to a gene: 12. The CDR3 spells CAISDGPSGGRTDTQYF. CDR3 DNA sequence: TGTGCCATCAGTGATGGGCCGTCGGGGGGTAGAACAGATACGCAGTATTTT.

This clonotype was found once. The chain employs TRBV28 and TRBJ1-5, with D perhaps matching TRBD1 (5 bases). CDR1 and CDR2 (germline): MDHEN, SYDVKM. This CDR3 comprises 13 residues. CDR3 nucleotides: TGTGGCTCCCTGGGGCAGCACAATCAGCCCCAGCATTTT. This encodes CGSLGQHNQPQHF. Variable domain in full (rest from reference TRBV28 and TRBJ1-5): DVKVTQSSRYLVKRTGEKVFLECVQDMDHENMFWYRQDPGLGLRLIYFSYDVKMKEKGDIPEGYSVSREKKERFSLILESASTNQTSMYLCGSLGQHNQPQHFGDGTRLSIL.

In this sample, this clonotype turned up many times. The CDR3 sequence: CASSLYRGNTGELFF. As DNA, the CDR3 is TGCGCCAGCAGCTTGTACAGGGGTAACACCGGGGAGCTGTTTTTT. The V gene is TRBV5-1, the J gene TRBJ2-2; 7 positions match TRBD1. Germline V gene data show CDR1 as SGHRS and CDR2 as YFSETQ. This CDR3 has 15 residues. Losses at the gene ends were 1 base for V and 2 bases for J; bases not matched to a gene: 2.

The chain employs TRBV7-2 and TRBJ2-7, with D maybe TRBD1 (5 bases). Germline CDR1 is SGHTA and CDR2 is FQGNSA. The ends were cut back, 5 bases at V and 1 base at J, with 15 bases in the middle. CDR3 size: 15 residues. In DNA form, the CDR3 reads TGTGCCAGCAGCATGCCGGAACAGGTATCCTACGAGCAGTACTTC. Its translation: CASSMPEQVSYEQYF.